This T cell receptor beta chain was sequenced for a study of T-cell memory formation after mild COVID-19. Trimming took off 5 bases at V and 0 bases at J, with 15 bases between the two ends. There are 16 residues in the CDR3. CDR1 is SGHTA, CDR2 FQGNSA, per germline. TCRdb ran MiXCR on the 5' RACE reads and lists one entry per CDR3 protein. The profile shows fewer than 50,000 distinct CDR3 sequences, about 6.3% of them singletons. In its sample, this clonotype was seen many times. This TCR was recovered from an adult who had mild COVID-19 (a few samples of this study predate the infection). Cell type and time point are not known. The V and J genes are TRBV7-2 and TRBJ2-3, with D perhaps TRBD2 (5 bases). The sequenced material came from PBMCs or a T cell subset sorted from them (not recorded which). CDR3 sequence (DNA): TGTGCCAGCAGCACTCAGGCGGGCACTAGCACAGATACGCAGTATTTT. Encoded protein: CASSTQAGTSTDTQYF.